A single sample is the source of the 21 T cell receptor beta chains below, sequenced in a study of blood T cell repertoires in COVID-19. Method: immunoSEQ multiplex PCR; TCRdb's copy keeps in-frame clones and lacks some. The sample holds around 240,000 clones, almost 85% seen once. The sample was peripheral blood. The receptors shown here come from a woman over 75 with acute or convalescent COVID-19.

The chain joins TRBV12-5 to TRBJ1-1; maybe TRBD1 (5 bases). Germline CDR1 and CDR2: LGHNT and FRNRAP. CDR3 length equals 19 residues. Trimming cost V 0 bases and J 2 bases, with 22 bases left between them. The DNA of the CDR3 is TGTGCTAGTGGTTTGGTACAGGAAAATTATCCCCAATTAAACACTGAAGCTTTCTTT. The encoded protein is CASGLVQENYPQLNTEAFF.

The chain couples TRBV2 to TRBJ1-2; the D is unclear. CDR1 is SNHLY and CDR2 is FYNNEI in the germline V gene. V dropped 2 bases and J dropped 4 bases, with 5 bases sitting between them. This CDR3 region has 12 residues. In nucleotides, the CDR3 is TGTGCCAGCAGTGAACTCAGCTATGGCTACACCTTC. Protein: CASSELSYGYTF.

The chain couples TRBV11-2 to TRBJ1-1, with D hard to call. The V gene lost 4 bases and the J gene lost 0 bases, with 12 bases spanning the gap. This CDR3 has 15 residues. The germline V gene has CDR1 SGHAT and CDR2 FQNNGV. CDR3 nucleotides: TGTGCCAGCAGCTCTAAAAGCATTCTGAACACTGAAGCTTTCTTT. It encodes CASSSKSILNTEAFF.

V gene TRBV6-5 combines with J gene TRBJ1-5; no reliable D call. The germline gives CDR1 MNHEY, CDR2 SVGAGI. This CDR3 has 16 amino acids. The ends were cut back, 0 bases at V and 1 base at J, with 10 bases in the middle. The CDR3 protein is CASSYSKRVSNQPQHF. The CDR3 DNA sequence: TGTGCCAGCAGTTACTCGAAGAGGGTAAGCAATCAGCCCCAGCATTTT.

This chain joins TRBV29-1 and TRBJ1-1; D call uncertain. The CDR3 consists of 11 residues. V was cut by 4 bases and J by 2 bases, with 5 bases left in between. In germline, CDR1 is SQVTM, CDR2 ANQGSEA. CDR3 loop: CSVVLNTEAFF. CDR3 coding DNA: TGCAGCGTTGTATTAAACACTGAAGCTTTCTTT.

The chain joins TRBV6-1 to TRBJ2-7; 8 bases line up with TRBD1. V gave up 4 bases and J gave up 3 bases; unmatched junction bases: 11. This CDR3 has 16 amino acids. Germline V gene data show CDR1 as MNHNS and CDR2 as SASEGT. In DNA, the CDR3 is TGTGCCAGCAGTGTGTCCGGGACAGGTATTTACTACGAGCAGTACTTC. Amino acids: CASSVSGTGIYYEQYF.

The gene calls are TRBV28 and TRBJ2-7, with 8 positions matching TRBD1. This CDR3 is built from 15 residues. Germline loops: CDR1 MDHEN, CDR2 SYDVKM. Unmatched junction bases numbered 6, after V lost 1 base and J lost 4 bases. The CDR3 nucleotides read TGTGCCAGCAGTTTATCCGGGACAGGTTCTTACGAGCAGTACTTC. This encodes CASSLSGTGSYEQYF.

The chain uses TRBV6-1 and TRBJ1-5; possibly TRBD1 for D (6 bases). The V end was cut by 4 bases, the J end by 4 bases, with 17 bases between. CDR3 length: 16 amino acids. Germline V lookup: CDR1 MNHNS, CDR2 SASEGT. This CDR3 reads CASSAKAGAFNQPQHF. CDR3 nucleotides: TGTGCCAGCAGTGCAAAGGCAGGGGCGTTTAATCAGCCCCAGCATTTT.

This clone was detected only once. The chain is built from TRBV13 and TRBJ1-1; TRBD1 matches at 8 bases. This CDR3 has 16 residues. J lost 3 bases, V lost 5 bases, and 11 bases had no gene match. Looked up from germline, CDR1 is PRHDT and CDR2 is FYEKMQ (reference sequence). The CDR3 is CASSPHSGTGDTEAFF. DNA for the CDR3: TGTGCCAGCAGCCCCCATTCCGGGACAGGAGACACTGAAGCTTTCTTT.

This clone was recorded once. The rearrangement uses TRBV15 and TRBJ1-6; possibly TRBD1 for D (5 bases). V was shortened by 5 bases and J by 6 bases, with 11 bases between the two germline ends. This CDR3 region has 14 residues. CDR1 LNHNV and CDR2 YYDKDF come from the germline V gene (reference sequence). The CDR3 spells CATSGQGGNSPLHF. CDR3 in DNA: TGTGCCACCAGCGGCCAGGGTGGTAATTCACCCCTCCACTTT.

Regarding this clone: The limits of the CDR3 on the DNA are not certain, so only TCRdb's listed CDR3 is given. This chain uses TRBV7-2 with TRBJ1-1; the table's D call TRBD1 went unverified against the DNA. Termini included, the CDR3 measures 13 amino acids. CDR1 is SGHTA, CDR2 FQGNSA, per germline. The CDR3 here is CASSFGQGNSPFF.

This chain links TRBV18 with TRBJ2-5, with 7 bases identical to TRBD2. CDR1 and CDR2 from the germline V gene are KGHSH and LQKENI. Trimming removed 0 bases from V and 1 base from J; junction bases left unmatched: 2. The CDR3 has 15 amino acids. CDR3 coding DNA: TGTGCCAGCTCACCACCAAGCGGGACCCAAGAGACCCAGTACTTC. Translated, it gives CASSPPSGTQETQYF.

The chain combines TRBV5-5 with TRBJ2-3; 7 bases line up with TRBD2. CDR3 length: 17 amino acids. Germline loops: CDR1 SGHKS, CDR2 YYEKEE (reference sequence). Losses at the gene ends were 2 bases for V and 5 bases for J; bases not matched to a gene: 14. CDR3 sequence reads: CASSFATGTTIGDTQYF. The CDR3 nucleotides read TGTGCCAGCAGCTTCGCGACCGGGACTACTATTGGAGATACGCAGTATTTT.

The rearrangement links TRBV15 to TRBJ2-5, with 7 bases fitting TRBD1. J lost 5 bases, V lost 9 bases, and 9 bases had no gene match. The germline V gene encodes CDR1 LNHNV and CDR2 YYDKDF (reference sequence). The length of the CDR3 is 13 residues. CDR3 residues: CATSRDSRETQYF. The CDR3 DNA reads TGTGCCACATCTCGGGACAGTCGGGAGACCCAGTACTTC.

The chain is built from TRBV11-1 and TRBJ2-5, with D possibly matching TRBD2 (6 bases). This CDR3 is built from 15 residues. Per the germline V gene, CDR1 is SGHAT and CDR2 is FQDESV (reference sequence). Trimming cost V 3 bases and J 2 bases, with 13 bases left between them. CDR3 DNA sequence: TGTGCCAGCAGCTTCAACTGGGGGGTTCAAGAGACCCAGTACTTC. Translated, it gives CASSFNWGVQETQYF. The whole variable domain, filled in from reference TRBV11-1 and TRBJ2-5, reads EAEVAQSPRYKITEKSQAVAFWCDPISGHATLYWYRQILGQGPELLVQFQDESVVDDSQLPKDRFSAERLKGVDSTLKIQPAELGDSAMYLCASSFNWGVQETQYFGPGTRLLVL.

This clone was counted at least ten times. The CDR3 DNA reads as TGTGCCACCAGCGACCCCCGACAGGGAGAGACCCAGTACTTC. This gives the protein CATSDPRQGETQYF. This sequence joins TRBV15 and TRBJ2-5, with 7 bases lining up with TRBD1. The V and J ends lost 5 bases and 4 bases, in that order; junction bases with no gene match: 7. In germline, CDR1 is LNHNV, CDR2 YYDKDF (reference sequence). The CDR3 spans 14 residues.

The genes are TRBV5-6 and TRBJ2-7; D not certain. This CDR3 has 12 amino acids. CDR1 and CDR2 from the germline V gene are SGHDT and YYEEEE. Trimming left V 3 bases short and J 3 bases short, with 7 bases between. CDR3 region: CASSSRLYEQYF. The CDR3, as DNA: TGTGCCAGCAGCTCCAGGCTCTACGAGCAGTACTTC.

The chain couples TRBV7-8 to TRBJ1-5, with 7 bases matching TRBD1. V was clipped by 4 bases and J by 2 bases; unmatched bases: 5. The CDR3 loop spans 15 amino acids. Germline lookup yields CDR1 SGHVS and CDR2 FQNEAQ. CDR3 sequence reads: CASSSGTAGNQPQHF. For the CDR3, the DNA is TGTGCCAGCAGCTCCGGGACAGCCGGCAATCAGCCCCAGCATTTT.

The rearrangement links TRBV18 to TRBJ2-5, with D unresolved. Per germline, CDR1 KGHSH and CDR2 LQKENI. V lost 6 bases, J lost 3 bases, and 17 bases lay in between. This CDR3 is 15 amino acids long. This CDR3 reads CASSPDLQVKETQYF. The CDR3 region has the DNA TGTGCCAGCTCCCCAGATTTGCAGGTTAAAGAGACCCAGTACTTC.

This clone was seen a handful of times. This chain connects TRBV7-2 to TRBJ1-1; tentatively, D is TRBD1 (6 bases). This CDR3 contains 14 residues. Germline assignment: CDR1 SGHTA and CDR2 FQGNSA. Trimming pared 5 bases from V and 1 base from J, leaving 11 bases between. CDR3 DNA: TGTGCCAGCAGCCCCCAAGGGGGGAACACTGAAGCTTTCTTT. The encoded protein is CASSPQGGNTEAFF.

The chain has TRBV15 and TRBJ2-1, with a tentative D call TRBD2 (7 bases). Germline CDR1 reads LNHNV; CDR2 reads YYDKDF (reference sequence). The CDR3 runs to 15 residues. The V end lost 1 base, the J end lost 10 bases, and 17 bases lay between the germline ends. The CDR3 spells CATSRGGGQGDEQFF. The CDR3 coding sequence is TGTGCCACCAGCAGAGGGGGGGGCCAAGGGGACGAGCAGTTCTTC.